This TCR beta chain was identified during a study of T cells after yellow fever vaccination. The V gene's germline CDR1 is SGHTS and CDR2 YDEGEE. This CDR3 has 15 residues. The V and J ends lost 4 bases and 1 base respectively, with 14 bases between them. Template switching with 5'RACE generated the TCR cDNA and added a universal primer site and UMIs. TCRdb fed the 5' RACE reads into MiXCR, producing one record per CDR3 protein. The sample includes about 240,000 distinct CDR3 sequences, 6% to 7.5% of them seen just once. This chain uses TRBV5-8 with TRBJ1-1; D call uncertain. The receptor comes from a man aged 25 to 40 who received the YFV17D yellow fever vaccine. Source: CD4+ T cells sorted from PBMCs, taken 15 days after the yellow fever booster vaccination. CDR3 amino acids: CASSLDWPANTEAFF. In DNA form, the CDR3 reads TGTGCCAGCAGCCTTGATTGGCCAGCGAACACTGAAGCTTTCTTT.